This T cell receptor beta chain was sequenced in a study of memory CD4+ T cells and cytomegalovirus serostatus. Across the whole study: Donors were healthy Belgian adults, about ten CMV seropositive and about two dozen seronegative. The study, taken as a whole, reports: Each of 65 to 70 CMV-associated TCRbeta sequences occurred in one to five individuals. Suggested: most of the CMV-linked TCR signature lies in CD4+ memory cells.

Some clones are missing from TCRdb's copy, which holds only in-frame ones; the method was immunoSEQ multiplex PCR. Here the sample spans tens of thousands of clones, around 83% being singletons. This clone was found a few times. Its antigen is unidentified. The sort gate was single viable CD3+CD4+CD8-CD45RO+ cells for memory CD4+ T cells. V was clipped by 1 base and J by 8 bases; unmatched bases: 5. Looked up from germline, CDR1 is SGHTA and CDR2 is FQGTGA. The CDR3 sequence is 15 residues long. V usage is TRBV7-3 and J usage is TRBJ1-6, with TRBD1 matching over 7 bases. The clonotype originates from an adult in good health and CMV-seropositive. The specimen was memory CD4+ T cells from blood. The CDR3 region is CASSLMGTEDSPLHF. In DNA form, the CDR3 reads TGTGCCAGCAGCTTAATGGGGACAGAGGATTCACCCCTCCACTTT.